Listed below are T cell receptor beta chains from one sample, sequenced in a study of long-term antiretroviral therapy in people with HIV. Data came from immunoSEQ multiplex PCR; TCRdb stores just in-frame clones and leaves some out. The data hold fewer than 30,000 clones, with more than 85% observed a single time. The specimen was unsorted PBMCs, collected roughly 2.7 years after starting antiretroviral therapy. These receptors originate from a man aged 40-49 years with HIV. Both conserved end residues are part of each CDR3. The D gene is left open where the match is weak. The size field is filled for only some rows; it gives once, few, many or a size class.

D gene	V gene	clone size	J gene	CDR3 protein	CDR3 DNA
TRBD1	TRBV5-6	NA	TRBJ1-2	CASSPGTGAYGYTF	TGTGCCAGCAGCCCGGGGACAGGGGCCTATGGCTACACCTTC
TRBD1	TRBV4-1	NA	TRBJ1-1	CASSQPTGTGMNTEAFF	TGCGCCAGCAGCCAACCCACAGGGACAGGTATGAACACTGAAGCTTTCTTT
TRBD1	TRBV7-9	NA	TRBJ2-1	CASSSDRSSYNEQFF	TGTGCCAGCAGCTCGGACAGGAGCTCCTACAATGAGCAGTTCTTC
TRBD2	TRBV6-4	few	TRBJ2-3	CASSPSSGGSADTQYF	TGTGCCAGCAGCCCCTCTAGCGGGGGTAGCGCAGATACGCAGTATTTT
NA	TRBV7-9	NA	TRBJ2-2	CASSSRDNIYTGELFF	TGTGCCAGCAGCTCCCGGGACAATATTTACACCGGGGAGCTGTTTTTT
NA	TRBV19	few	TRBJ2-7	CASRSGGEQYF	TGTGCCAGTCGTAGTGGTGGCGAGCAGTACTTC
TRBD2	TRBV19	NA	TRBJ2-3	CASSITVAGGPADTQYF	TGTGCCAGTAGTATCACCGTAGCGGGAGGGCCTGCAGATACGCAGTATTTT
NA	TRBV19	NA	TRBJ2-5	CASSLAGIQETQYF	TGTGCCAGTAGTCTGGCAGGGATACAAGAGACCCAGTACTTC
NA	TRBV4-3	few	TRBJ2-5	CASSQEGYPTQETQYF	TGCGCCAGCAGCCAAGAAGGATACCCTACCCAAGAGACCCAGTACTTC
NA	TRBV27	NA	TRBJ1-4	CASSFNGVDEKLFF	TGTGCCAGCAGTTTCAACGGGGTTGATGAAAAACTGTTTTTT
TRBD1	TRBV5-4	NA	TRBJ1-2	CASSRAGGGGYTF	TGTGCCAGCAGCCGCGCAGGGGGGGGAGGCTACACCTTC
NA	TRBV27	NA	TRBJ1-2	CASSLSPPDYGYTF	TGTGCCAGCAGTTTATCCCCACCGGACTATGGCTACACCTTC
NA	TRBV7-2	NA	TRBJ1-4	CASSSQLGSNEKLFF	TGTGCCAGCAGCTCCCAATTGGGCTCAAATGAAAAACTGTTTTTT
NA	TRBV30	NA	TRBJ1-3	CAWSVGSSGNTIYF	TGTGCCTGGAGTGTCGGCAGCTCTGGAAACACCATATATTTT
NA	TRBV6-5	NA	TRBJ1-2	CASNPWPREGGGYTF	TGTGCCAGCAATCCCTGGCCCCGGGAGGGAGGAGGCTACACCTTC
NA	TRBV7-3	NA	TRBJ1-2	CASSRREGYTF	TGTGCCAGCAGCCGAAGGGAGGGCTACACCTTC
TRBD1	TRBV19	NA	TRBJ1-5	CASSIGGTGNQPQHF	TGTGCCAGTAGTATCGGTGGGACAGGCAATCAGCCCCAGCATTTT
TRBD1	TRBV18	NA	TRBJ2-7	CASSPGQGLSYEQYF	TGTGCCAGCTCACCGGGACAGGGACTTTCCTACGAGCAGTACTTC
NA	TRBV7-2	NA	TRBJ1-3	CASSPAVSGNTIYF	TGTGCCAGCAGCCCAGCCGTCTCTGGAAACACCATATATTTT
TRBD1	TRBV5-4	few	TRBJ1-1	CASSLGTGVTEAFF	TGTGCCAGCAGCTTAGGGACAGGGGTCACTGAAGCTTTCTTT
NA	TRBV6-1	NA	TRBJ2-7	CASSWSDYEQYF	TGTGCCAGCAGTTGGTCTGACTACGAGCAGTACTTC
NA	TRBV7-9	NA	TRBJ2-7	CASSAGQDPYEQYF	TGTGCCAGCAGCGCGGGGCAGGATCCCTACGAGCAGTACTTC
TRBD1	TRBV7-9	NA	TRBJ1-2	CASSRGTGGGYTF	TGTGCCAGCAGCAGGGGGACAGGCGGTGGCTACACCTTC
NA	TRBV11-2	NA	TRBJ2-7	CASSLAGTAYEQYF	TGTGCCAGCAGCTTAGCCGGGACTGCATACGAGCAGTACTTC
TRBD2	TRBV19	NA	TRBJ2-3	CASSIEGLASDTQYF	TGTGCCAGTAGTATTGAGGGACTAGCGTCAGATACGCAGTATTTT
NA	TRBV4-3	NA	TRBJ2-1	CASSQAIQGYEQFF	TGCGCCAGCAGCCAAGCTATCCAGGGTTATGAGCAGTTCTTC
NA	TRBV7-9	NA	TRBJ2-7	CASSPISYEQYF	TGTGCCAGCAGCCCTATCTCCTACGAGCAGTACTTC
TRBD1	TRBV4-1	few	TRBJ1-2	CASSQDATSGQALYGYTF	TGCGCCAGCAGCCAAGATGCTACGTCGGGACAGGCACTCTATGGCTACACCTTC
NA	TRBV27	few	TRBJ1-4	CASSSSGFTNEKLFF	TGTGCCAGCAGTTCCTCAGGGTTTACTAATGAAAAACTGTTTTTT
NA	TRBV2	NA	TRBJ2-3	CASRRNRVTTDTQYF	TGTGCCAGCAGACGAAACAGGGTTACCACAGATACGCAGTATTTT
TRBD1	TRBV28	NA	TRBJ1-3	CASSTLTGGKGNTIYF	TGTGCCAGCAGTACCTTGACAGGGGGAAAGGGAAACACCATATATTTT
TRBD1	TRBV28	NA	TRBJ1-1	CASSSYRGSSYTEAFF	TGTGCCAGCAGCTCTTACAGGGGATCATCATACACTGAAGCTTTCTTT
NA	TRBV30	NA	TRBJ2-7	CAWNRGTESYYEQYF	TGTGCCTGGAACCGCGGGACAGAAAGTTACTACGAGCAGTACTTC
NA	TRBV2	NA	TRBJ1-5	CASSQGNSNQPQHF	TGTGCCAGTAGCCAGGGTAATAGCAATCAGCCCCAGCATTTT
NA	TRBV5-4	NA	TRBJ2-1	CASSLELLSSYNEQFF	TGTGCCAGCAGCTTAGAACTCCTCAGCTCCTACAATGAGCAGTTCTTC
NA	TRBV7-2	NA	TRBJ2-1	CASSLESGPVGLGHFF	TGTGCCAGCAGCTTAGAGTCAGGGCCCGTCGGGCTAGGGCATTTCTTC
NA	TRBV6-1	NA	TRBJ1-4	CASSEAPGVGEKLFF	TGTGCCAGCAGTGAAGCGCCGGGGGTGGGGGAAAAACTGTTTTTT
TRBD2	TRBV5-6	NA	TRBJ2-3	CASSWTSERDTQYF	TGTGCCAGCAGCTGGACTAGCGAGAGAGATACGCAGTATTTT
NA	TRBV6-4	few	TRBJ1-5	CASSEEAGQPQHF	TGTGCCAGCAGTGAAGAAGCGGGTCAGCCCCAGCATTTT
NA	TRBV7-2	once	TRBJ1-2	CASSLDPSGGFGYTF	TGTGCCAGCAGCTTAGATCCGTCAGGTGGGTTCGGCTACACCTTC
TRBD1	TRBV28	NA	TRBJ1-1	CALGRGHTEAFF	TGTGCCCTGGGGAGGGGGCATACTGAAGCTTTCTTT
TRBD2	TRBV9	NA	TRBJ2-3	CASSAGLASLTDTQYF	TGTGCCAGCAGCGCAGGACTAGCGAGTTTGACAGATACGCAGTATTTT
NA	TRBV6-5	once	TRBJ1-2	CASSYQGDHWGYGYTF	TGTGCCAGCAGCTACCAGGGAGACCATTGGGGCTATGGCTACACCTTC
NA	TRBV18	NA	TRBJ1-1	CASSPLNGVDTEAFF	TGTGCCAGCTCACCTTTAAACGGGGTGGACACTGAAGCTTTCTTT
NA	TRBV7-3	NA	TRBJ2-7	CASSVSGTEAYEQYF	TGTGCCAGCAGCGTTTCCGGGACTGAAGCCTACGAGCAGTACTTC
TRBD2	TRBV7-2	NA	TRBJ2-5	CASSKITSGGTQYF	TGTGCCAGCAGCAAAATCACTAGCGGGGGCACCCAGTACTTC
NA	TRBV10-3	NA	TRBJ1-2	CAISESISARAGGYTF	TGTGCCATCAGTGAGTCGATAAGTGCTCGAGCCGGCGGCTACACCTTC
NA	TRBV7-2	NA	TRBJ2-7	CASGSQGGLPLEQYF	TGTGCCAGCGGTTCTCAGGGGGGTCTACCCCTCGAGCAGTACTTC
NA	TRBV19	NA	TRBJ1-5	CASSTQGHQPQHF	TGTGCCAGTAGTACCCAGGGTCATCAGCCCCAGCATTTT